This T cell receptor beta chain was recorded in a study of blood T cell repertoires in COVID-19. Whole-study context: From the United States, Italy and Spain came samples of acute and convalescent COVID-19.

Enrollees, about 18 to 89 years old, lived in fewer than 25 US areas. Either two negative PCRs, clearance, or symptom resolution qualified Cohort 3 donors as recovered. The protocol was immunoSEQ multiplex PCR, while the TCRdb copy is restricted to in-frame clones and leaves out a portion. The sample includes over 350,000 clones, more than 75% of them seen just once. Trimming pared 3 bases from V and 0 bases from J, leaving 14 bases between. Germline loops: CDR1 MGHRA, CDR2 YSYEKL. The CDR3 is 17 amino acids. The sequence was obtained from a woman aged 45-65 years who had recovered from COVID-19. This chain links TRBV4-1 with TRBJ1-4; D is unresolved. Sequencing input: PBMCs or T cells enriched from blood (not recorded which). The CDR3 loop reads CASSHPNGLSTNEKLFF. The CDR3 coding sequence is TGCGCCAGCAGCCACCCCAACGGACTTTCAACTAATGAAAAACTGTTTTTT.